The rows below give T cell receptor beta chains drawn from one sample of a study of cytomegalovirus exposure and HLA in healthy donors. The assay was immunoSEQ multiplex PCR, and TCRdb's table has in-frame clones only and misses some. Here the sample spans about 140,000 clones, about 86% being singletons. The sample was PBMCs. These receptor sequences come from a man aged 18 to 35 in good health and CMV-seronegative. Both conserved end residues are part of each CDR3. Fields, in order: clone size, J gene, D gene, V gene, CDR3 length, CDR3 protein, CDR3 DNA. The D gene is left open where the match is weak. Size is omitted from some rows. Given values are once, few, many or a class for expanded clones.

. | TRBJ2-3 | . | TRBV9 | 14 | CASWSGLSTDTQYF | TGTGCCAGTTGGAGCGGGCTTAGCACAGATACGCAGTATTTT
. | TRBJ2-1 | TRBD1 | TRBV5-1 | 15 | CASGDQGQAAAEQFF | TGCGCCAGCGGAGATCAGGGACAGGCGGCCGCGGAGCAGTTCTTC
. | TRBJ2-7 | . | TRBV6-1 | 12 | CASSEGLYEQYF | TGTGCCAGCAGTGAAGGGCTGTACGAGCAGTACTTC
once | TRBJ1-2 | TRBD1 | TRBV7-2 | 15 | CASSQGQGGVYGYTF | TGTGCCAGCAGCCAAGGACAGGGAGGCGTCTATGGCTACACCTTC
. | TRBJ2-1 | . | TRBV5-8 | 13 | CASGLAGYNEQFF | TGTGCCAGCGGGCTTGCGGGGTACAATGAGCAGTTCTTC
. | TRBJ2-7 | TRBD2 | TRBV5-1 | 16 | CASSLEVAGVRREQYF | TGCGCCAGCAGCTTGGAGGTAGCGGGGGTTCGCCGGGAGCAGTACTTC
. | TRBJ1-5 | TRBD1 | TRBV5-8 | 13 | CASSIGQANPQHF | TGTGCCAGCAGCATCGGACAGGCTAACCCCCAGCATTTT
. | TRBJ2-3 | TRBD2 | TRBV15 | 16 | CATSTTERGDIDTQYF | TGTGCCACCAGCACAACTGAGCGGGGGGATATAGATACGCAGTATTTT
. | TRBJ2-3 | TRBD2 | TRBV7-8 | 13 | CASGLAGTDTQYF | TGTGCCAGCGGTCTAGCGGGCACAGATACGCAGTATTTT
. | TRBJ2-7 | . | TRBV10-3 | 13 | CAISEITGYEQYF | TGTGCCATCAGTGAGATTACAGGGTACGAGCAGTACTTC
. | TRBJ1-1 | . | TRBV20-1 | 11 | CSALMNTEAFF | TGCAGTGCCCTAATGAACACTGAAGCTTTCTTT
. | TRBJ2-5 | TRBD2 | TRBV7-9 | 15 | CASSLAGLAEETQYF | TGTGCCAGCAGCTTAGCTGGGCTAGCGGAAGAGACCCAGTACTTC
. | TRBJ1-1 | . | TRBV5-1 | 14 | CASSASTSNTEAFF | TGCGCCAGCAGCGCCTCCACTTCGAACACTGAAGCTTTCTTT
. | TRBJ1-1 | . | TRBV25-1 | 16 | CASSVSGEIGNTEAFF | TGTGCCAGCAGCGTCTCTGGAGAAATAGGGAACACTGAAGCTTTCTTT
. | TRBJ1-5 | TRBD1 | TRBV19 | 16 | CASSPRDRMSNQPQHF | TGTGCCAGTAGTCCACGGGACAGGATGAGCAATCAGCCCCAGCATTTT
. | TRBJ2-1 | TRBD2 | TRBV5-1 | 16 | CASSFTGTSGSNEQFF | TGCGCCAGCAGCTTCACCGGGACTAGCGGTTCCAATGAGCAGTTCTTC
. | TRBJ2-1 | TRBD2 | TRBV7-2 | 15 | CASSQLAGVRAEQFF | TGTGCCAGCAGCCAACTAGCGGGGGTGCGGGCTGAGCAGTTCTTC
once | TRBJ2-1 | . | TRBV7-8 | 14 | CASSNSLSYNEQFF | TGTGCCAGCAGTAATAGCCTCTCCTACAATGAGCAGTTCTTC
once | TRBJ2-3 | TRBD2 | TRBV7-6 | 15 | CASSLRGGTTDTQYF | TGTGCCAGCAGCTTACGGGGGGGCACCACAGATACGCAGTATTTT
. | TRBJ2-3 | TRBD2 | TRBV6-4 | 16 | CASSWRGREGADTQYF | TGTGCCAGCAGTTGGCGGGGGCGGGAGGGAGCAGATACGCAGTATTTT
. | TRBJ2-7 | . | TRBV27 | 14 | CASSLEVSGGSLYF | TGTGCCAGCAGTTTAGAGGTCAGCGGAGGGAGTTTGTACTTC
. | TRBJ2-1 | TRBD1 | TRBV6-4 | 15 | CASSVGTGSYNEQFF | TGTGCCAGCAGTGTAGGGACAGGGTCCTACAATGAGCAGTTCTTC
few | TRBJ1-6 | . | TRBV6-5 | 15 | CASSYGRVSDSPLHF | TGTGCCAGCAGTTACGGCAGGGTTTCGGATTCACCCCTCCACTTT
. | TRBJ2-3 | . | TRBV4-3 | 18 | CASSQASGTELRTDTQYF | TGCGCCAGCAGCCAAGCGTCTGGAACAGAACTCCGCACAGATACGCAGTATTTT
. | TRBJ2-1 | TRBD2 | TRBV4-3 | 16 | CASSRGTITEYNEQFF | TGCGCCAGCAGCCGCGGGACTATAACAGAATACAATGAGCAGTTCTTC
few | TRBJ2-7 | TRBD1 | TRBV5-1 | 14 | CASSPGQHTYEQYF | TGCGCCAGCAGCCCGGGACAGCACACTTACGAGCAGTACTTC
once | TRBJ2-3 | TRBD1 | TRBV2 | 14 | CASTKQGAADTQYF | TGTGCCAGCACCAAACAGGGGGCGGCAGATACGCAGTATTTT